Below, 24 T cell receptor beta chains from the same sample are listed, as sequenced in a study of identical twins. One entry per CDR3 protein results from TCRdb running MiXCR on the 5' RACE reads. Seen here are about 530,000 distinct CDR3 sequences, more than 20% observed once, and the top ten hold approximately 0.48%. These same data were also listed under a study on yellow fever vaccine responses in identical twins.

Sequencing was done on a sample of CD4+ T cells sorted from blood. These receptors were taken from a woman between 18 and 30 years old in good health.

The rearrangement links TRBV7-2 to TRBJ1-1; D ambiguous. Trimming removed 5 bases at V and 0 bases at J, with 7 bases between. The V gene's germline CDR1 is SGHTA and CDR2 FQGNSA. The CDR3 contains 13 residues. CDR3 DNA sequence: TGTGCCAGCAGCGCCCCTATGAACACTGAAGCTTTCTTT. This sequence encodes CASSAPMNTEAFF.

The CDR3 region has the DNA TGTGCCACCAGCAGAGATAGAGGGGAGGATGGCTACACCTTC. It codes for CATSRDRGEDGYTF. J is TRBJ1-2 and V is TRBV15, with a tentative D call TRBD1 (5 bases). Germline V gene sequence: CDR1 LNHNV, CDR2 YYDKDF (reference sequence). The CDR3 consists of 14 residues. V was shortened by 0 bases and J by 6 bases, with 11 bases between the two germline ends.

The chain couples TRBV2 to TRBJ2-5; 8 bases match TRBD1. There are 15 residues in the CDR3. Trimming removed 7 bases from V and 1 base from J; junction bases left unmatched: 8. Germline loops: CDR1 SNHLY, CDR2 FYNNEI. This chain's CDR3 is CASNMAGQGQETQYF. For the CDR3, the DNA is TGTGCCAGCAATATGGCAGGACAGGGCCAAGAGACCCAGTACTTC. The complete variable domain, with remaining parts taken from reference TRBV2 and TRBJ2-5, reads EPEVTQTPSHQVTQMGQEVILRCVPISNHLYFYWYRQILGQKVEFLVSFYNNEISEKSEIFDDQFSVERPDGSNFTLKIRSTKLEDSAMYFCASNMAGQGQETQYFGPGTRLLVL.

This clonotype turned up a few times. The chain couples TRBV4-2 to TRBJ1-1; D is possibly TRBD1 (5 bases). The CDR3 runs 16 residues. Germline-derived CDR1 and CDR2 are LGHNA and YNFKEQ. Trimming pared 2 bases from V and 4 bases from J, leaving 17 bases between. In nucleotides, the CDR3 is TGTGCCAGCAGCCAAACGGGGAGGATCGGGGGCACTGAAGCTTTCTTT. Amino acids: CASSQTGRIGGTEAFF.

This clonotype was found a few times. The chain combines TRBV3-1 with TRBJ2-2; D uncertain. Trimming left V 4 bases short and J 4 bases short, with 7 bases between. The CDR3 length is 13 residues. The V gene's germline CDR1 is LGHDT and CDR2 YNNKEL (reference sequence). CDR3 DNA sequence: TGTGCCAGCAGCCTTAGTAGCACCGGGGAGCTGTTTTTT. This translates into CASSLSSTGELFF.

This clonotype was counted between two and nine times. One junction end does not reproduce the germline sequence, and a read error may be involved. The gene calls are TRBV13 and TRBJ2-7; D ambiguous. The CDR3 is 15 amino acids. From germline, CDR1 is PRHDT and CDR2 FYEKMQ (reference sequence). For the CDR3, the DNA is TGTGCCAGCAGCCTAGGCCGGGCCGGCTCCTACGAGCAGTACTTC. Residues: CASSLGRAGSYEQYF.

This clonotype turned up a few times. The chain is built from TRBV11-2 and TRBJ2-5; 11 positions agree with TRBD2. CDR3 length: 18 residues. Germline V lookup: CDR1 SGHAT, CDR2 FQNNGV. V lost 5 bases, J lost 1 base, and 12 bases stayed unmatched. As DNA, the CDR3 is TGTGCCAGCAGCGTAAGACCCCCCGGGACTAGCGGCCAAGAGACCCAGTACTTC. As protein: CASSVRPPGTSGQETQYF.

This clonotype was counted only a few times. The chain has TRBV7-9 and TRBJ2-1; D is unresolved. There are 15 residues in the CDR3. Trimming shortened V by 5 bases and J by 4 bases, and 15 bases separated the two germline ends. Germline V CDR1 and CDR2: SEHNR, FQNEAQ (reference sequence). The CDR3 here is CASSMGPYRYNEQFF. DNA for the CDR3: TGTGCCAGCAGCATGGGCCCTTATCGATACAATGAGCAGTTCTTC. Looking up the rest from reference TRBV7-9 and TRBJ2-1 gives the full variable domain: DTGVSQNPRHKITKRGQNVTFRCDPISEHNRLYWYRQTLGQGPEFLTYFQNEAQLEKSRLLSDRFSAERPKGSFSTLEIQRTEQGDSAMYLCASSMGPYRYNEQFFGPGTRLTVL.

The genes are TRBV12-3 or TRBV12-4 and TRBJ2-4; D is possibly TRBD1 or TRBD2 (5 bases each). CDR3 size: 14 residues. The germline V and J ends were trimmed by 6 bases and 1 base, with 10 bases remaining between them. The CDR3 nucleotides are TGTGCCAGCAGCCGAGGGGTGGCCAAAAACATTCAGTACTTC. Encoded protein: CASSRGVAKNIQYF.

The rearrangement links TRBV12-3 or TRBV12-4 to TRBJ1-2; TRBD1 might be the D (5 bases). The CDR3 is 14 residues long. The germline V and J ends were trimmed by 3 bases and 8 bases, with 16 bases remaining between them. CDR3 sequence reads: CASSFAQGPRGYTF. CDR3 nucleotides: TGTGCCAGCAGTTTTGCGCAGGGACCTAGGGGCTACACCTTC.

This clonotype was seen more than once but under ten times. The chain carries TRBV29-1 and TRBJ2-3, with D maybe TRBD2 (7 bases). The CDR3 has 15 residues. The V and J ends lost 6 bases and 2 bases respectively, with 18 bases between them. Germline assignment: CDR1 SQVTM and CDR2 ANQGSEA. DNA of the CDR3: TGCAGCGTACACGGAAGGGGGGGATCCACAGATACGCAGTATTTT. It is translated as CSVHGRGGSTDTQYF.

The chain combines TRBV20-1 with TRBJ2-5, with a possible D match to TRBD1 (7 bases). Germline V gene lookup returns CDR1 DFQATT and CDR2 SNEGSKA (reference sequence). Trimming cost V 6 bases and J 5 bases, with 13 bases left between them. The length of the CDR3 is 12 residues. The CDR3 spells CSAYQGGETQYF. DNA for the CDR3: TGCAGTGCCTACCAGGGGGGCGAGACCCAGTACTTC.

The chain is built from TRBV7-8 and TRBJ2-1, with 12 bases aligning to TRBD2. The V and J ends lost 5 bases and 2 bases, in that order; junction bases with no gene match: 13. Germline V lookup: CDR1 SGHVS, CDR2 FQNEAQ. This CDR3 spans 19 amino acids. Here the CDR3 reads CASSRTLAGGPIAYNEQFF. The CDR3 DNA sequence: TGTGCCAGCAGCCGAACGCTAGCGGGGGGGCCTATCGCCTACAATGAGCAGTTCTTC.

The chain couples TRBV29-1 to TRBJ1-2; TRBD1 agrees at 9 bases. The CDR3 loop spans 13 amino acids. The V segment lost 7 bases and the J segment 4 bases; nucleotides outside the gene matches: 7. Looked up from germline, CDR1 is SQVTM and CDR2 is ANQGSEA. CDR3 loop: CSAETGGTYGYTF. The CDR3 coding sequence is TGCAGCGCAGAGACAGGGGGTACCTATGGCTACACCTTC.

This clonotype was observed a handful of times. The chain is built from TRBV12-3 or TRBV12-4 and TRBJ2-5, with 11 nucleotides matching TRBD1. The CDR3 covers 15 residues. The junction had 3 bases not matched to a gene; V was cut back by 4 bases and J by 2 bases. Here the CDR3 reads CASSYGTGGQETQYF. CDR3 bases: TGTGCCAGCAGTTACGGGACAGGGGGACAAGAGACCCAGTACTTC.

This chain links TRBV4-1 with TRBJ2-1; D possibly corresponds to TRBD2 (5 bases). Germline V gene sequence: CDR1 MGHRA, CDR2 YSYEKL. The CDR3 runs 14 residues. The germline V and J ends were trimmed by 1 base and 10 bases, with 14 bases remaining between them. This chain's CDR3 is CASSQVPAPGEQFF. DNA of the CDR3: TGCGCCAGCAGCCAAGTCCCGGCACCGGGGGAGCAGTTCTTC.

This rearrangement joins TRBV7-8 to TRBJ2-1, with D unclear. This CDR3 comprises 12 residues. V was shortened by 3 bases and J by 13 bases, with 13 bases between the two germline ends. Looked up from germline, CDR1 is SGHVS and CDR2 is FQNEAQ. CDR3 in DNA: TGTGCCAGCAGCTTTTCGGATCATTCTCAGTTCTTC. This sequence encodes CASSFSDHSQFF.

At least ten counts were recorded for this clonotype. The chain links TRBV7-9 to TRBJ1-3; D unresolved. CDR1 is SEHNR and CDR2 is FQNEAQ in the germline V gene (reference sequence). Trimming left V 0 bases short and J 8 bases short, with 14 bases between. The length of the CDR3 is 15 residues. The CDR3 spells CASSLALRSWDTIYF. In nucleotides, the CDR3 is TGTGCCAGCAGCTTAGCGCTGCGGTCTTGGGACACCATATATTTT. Together with reference TRBV7-9 and TRBJ1-3, the CDR3 gives the full variable domain: DTGVSQNPRHKITKRGQNVTFRCDPISEHNRLYWYRQTLGQGPEFLTYFQNEAQLEKSRLLSDRFSAERPKGSFSTLEIQRTEQGDSAMYLCASSLALRSWDTIYFGEGSWLTVV.

In this sample, this clonotype turned up a few times. The chain recombines TRBV20-1 with TRBJ1-1; weak D call: TRBD1 (6 bases). This CDR3 spans 16 amino acids. V lost 3 bases to trimming and J lost 0 bases, with 17 bases between them. In germline, CDR1 is DFQATT, CDR2 SNEGSKA (reference sequence). The chain's CDR3 is CSARTGTFNMNTEAFF. The CDR3 region has the DNA TGCAGTGCTAGGACGGGGACATTCAATATGAACACTGAAGCTTTCTTT.

This rearrangement joins TRBV10-3 to TRBJ1-2, with 7 bases matching TRBD1. CDR1 and CDR2 from the germline V gene are ENHRY and SYGVKD. V shed 7 bases and J 6 bases; nucleotides not matched to a gene: 14. The CDR3 covers 15 residues. Here the CDR3 DNA reads TGTGCCATCACTCTTGGAGGGGGCAATTTCAATGGCTACACCTTC. Amino acids: CAITLGGGNFNGYTF.

In its sample, this clonotype was seen a few times. The chain carries TRBV20-1 and TRBJ2-7; D is uncertain. CDR1 DFQATT and CDR2 SNEGSKA come from the germline V gene (reference sequence). Trimming took off 5 bases at V and 3 bases at J, with 17 bases between the two ends. The CDR3 sequence is 14 residues long. As DNA, the CDR3 is TGCAGTGCTGCTCCACTGGGCTTCCTCTACGAGCAGTACTTC. The encoded protein is CSAAPLGFLYEQYF.

This clonotype has just a few counts. The chain couples TRBV12-3 or TRBV12-4 to TRBJ2-1; D uncertain. This CDR3 has 13 residues. The V end lost 3 bases, the J end lost 4 bases, and 7 bases lay between the germline ends. The CDR3 loop is CASSFAGYNEQFF. The DNA for the CDR3 is TGTGCCAGCAGTTTTGCCGGATACAATGAGCAGTTCTTC.

This sequence joins TRBV9 and TRBJ2-5, with TRBD1 as a possible D gene (5 bases). The CDR3 consists of 15 residues. Per the germline V gene, CDR1 is SGDLS and CDR2 is YYNGEE. V dropped 4 bases and J dropped 3 bases, with 16 bases sitting between them. The DNA for the CDR3 is TGTGCCAGCAGCCCCTTTTTGAACAGGAAAGAGACCCAGTACTTC. As protein: CASSPFLNRKETQYF.

This clonotype has ten or more counts. The J gene is TRBJ1-3, the V gene TRBV7-9; no firm D call. The CDR3 has 14 amino acids. Germline V CDR1 and CDR2: SEHNR, FQNEAQ (reference sequence). The V and J ends lost 5 bases and 0 bases respectively, with 8 bases between them. CDR3 DNA sequence: TGTGCCAGCAGCCCTGTAAGCTCTGGAAACACCATATATTTT. Its translation: CASSPVSSGNTIYF.